This T cell receptor (beta chain) is drawn from a study of human T cells and chemical hapten exposure (dated by TCRdb to about 2021). With regard to the full study: For sensitization, 2% DPC in acetone was applied to a roughly 2 cm by roughly 2 cm area of upper inner arm skin. Blood samples were taken from patients before sensitization (week 0) and at 2, 6 and about 24 weeks after DPC sensitization. Blood for TCR sequencing was provided by twenty-nine alopecia patients at one to four time points (pre-sensitization, 2, 6 and 24 weeks). Most of the patients in the cohort were female, and the cohort covered alopecia areata with under or over 50% scalp involvement, alopecia totalis and alopecia universalis. In alopecia patients, the study followed how the peripheral blood TCR repertoire changed in vivo over primary and secondary sensitization to diphenylcyclopropenone (DPC), a hapten. Patch tests used Finn chambers with 0.01% DPC on the upper back, scored after 6 days by International Contact Dermatitis Research Group standards. Libraries were combined into a pool for sequencing, and differences in TCR yield between samples came mainly from small differences in library volumes within the pool. Patients additionally received weekly therapeutic DPC doses to the scalp throughout the roughly 25-week study period.

From the cysteine through the phenylalanine, the CDR3 covers 12 amino acids. Just CDR3 DNA is preserved here, 36 bases in frame from base 1. The germline ends are 7 bases apart after V is trimmed by 5 bases and J by 5 bases. In the germline V gene, CDR1 corresponds to SGHTA and CDR2 to FQGNSA. Overall study outcomes, separate from this receptor: Because every patient had alopecia, a presumed autoimmune disease, the patients' immune response might differ from that of healthy individuals. The number of PT1 expanded TCRs positively correlated with patch test score, significant at thresholds 8, 16 and 32 but not 4. Compared with pre-sensitization or healthy control sets, expanded TCRs formed significantly more large CDR3 similarity clusters, which is consistent with antigen-driven responses. Repeated subsampling changed both the strength of the expansion versus patch-test correlation and the threshold at which the correlation became significant. The number of TCRs above 1 in 1000 frequency did not change with DPC sensitization; there was no evidence of global repertoire structure alterations.

Points on this clonotype: This receptor's antigen is unknown. The sample holds no much larger clone one base away, and base qualities are not on file.

The library was obtained by RACE. TCRdb shows the sequencer as NextSeq 500. During library preparation, unique molecular identifiers were attached to individual cDNA molecules so that TCRs could be counted quantitatively and reproducibly. Both TCR alpha and TCR beta chains were sequenced from each blood RNA sample. Per the source publication's procedure: A median of approximately 96,000 TCRs per sample was observed, with a range of about 20,000 to 750,000. V, J and CDR3 annotation of the TCR reads was carried out using the Decombinator software suite. For the PS versus PT1 abundance plots, all samples were subsampled to the same number of TCRs (28,000). TCRs were defined as expanded if absent before sensitization and observed at least eight times at the 2-week time point. TCRdb redid the processing of the public reads, applying fastp at Q25 and MiXCR, and retained in-frame beta chains. Duplicate CDR3 protein sequences are folded into a single record with the most common DNA and genes. What appears here as the V and J calls and clone size reflects TCRdb's work, not the paper's. Recorded for this sample are about 52,000 distinct CDR3 sequences; approximately 9.9% of them occurred a single time. In total, the top ten clones hold 16% of the sample.

The time point label here, explained by the study, means: patch test 3, about 24 weeks after DPC sensitization. This sample's treatment or condition label indicates: therapeutic diphenylcyclopropenone sensitization with weekly scalp DPC. At each patch-test visit, blood was drawn before the patch test was applied. Patients were considered eligible if aged 18 to 70, diagnosed with alopecia and deemed suitable for DPC therapy, and patients were excluded if pregnant. Total RNA was extracted from unfractionated whole blood that had been collected in Tempus Blood RNA tubes. The sequences come from whole blood, collected in connection with sensitization to the hapten diphenylcyclopropenone (DPC). The TCR comes from a woman aged 40 to 55 with alopecia areata. Some clones in this sample may be carry-over from other donors' samples. The rearranged segments are TRBV7-2 and TRBJ2-1; TRBD2 is a weak D gene call, 5 bases matching. The nucleotide sequence is given as TGTGCCAGCAGCCCGGAGGACAATGAGCAGTTCTTC. This yields the protein CASSPEDNEQFF.